A single sample is the source of the 24 T cell receptor beta chains below, sequenced in a study of T-cell memory formation after mild COVID-19 (dated by TCRdb to the early 2020s). The protocol used for the library was 5' RACE. These reads were obtained on an Illumina NovaSeq 6000. The public sequencing data were trimmed at Q25 with fastp and processed into clonotypes with MiXCR by TCRdb, which kept only in-frame beta chains. Merged by CDR3 protein, the rows form single entries marked with the most common genes and DNA. Present in this sample are under 700,000 distinct CDR3 sequences, roughly 20% of which were seen just once. The ten largest clones represent roughly an eighth of the sample. What was sequenced was PBMCs or a T cell subset sorted from them (not recorded which). Receptor source: an adult woman who had mild COVID-19 (a few samples of this study predate the infection). The sample titles of this study are shuffled in the database, so cell type and time point are left out; the donor was told from shared clones.

This chain joins TRBV11-2 and TRBJ2-1; no firm D call. The CDR3 is 14 residues long. From germline, CDR1 is SGHAT and CDR2 FQNNGV. Trimming left V 10 bases short and J 7 bases short, with 20 bases between. The DNA for the CDR3 is TGTGCCACCTCGCCCGAGATCTTAGGGAATGAGCAGTTCTTC. Residues: CATSPEILGNEQFF.

The V gene is TRBV12-3 or TRBV12-4, the J gene TRBJ1-1; no reliable D call. Trimming removed 6 bases at V and 1 base at J, with 12 bases between. The CDR3 is 14 residues long. CDR3 nucleotides: TGTGCCAGCAGCCTAAACGAGGGGAACACTGAAGCTTTCTTT. Translation: CASSLNEGNTEAFF.

This clonotype has more than one count but fewer than ten. The V gene is TRBV7-8, the J gene TRBJ2-1, with D maybe TRBD2 (6 bases). Germline V gene sequence: CDR1 SGHVS, CDR2 FQNEAQ. The CDR3 is made up of 15 amino acids. Trimming left V 1 base short and J 8 bases short, with 15 bases between. The CDR3 DNA follows: TGTGCCAGCAGCTTAGTCGGGCGGGGTATCGATGAGCAGTTCTTC. Translated: CASSLVGRGIDEQFF.

This clonotype was detected only a few times. The chain is built from TRBV25-1 and TRBJ2-7; D ambiguous. V was shortened by 1 base and J by 6 bases, with 10 bases between the two germline ends. Germline CDR1 reads MGHDK; CDR2 reads SYGVNS. The CDR3 runs 13 residues. Here the CDR3 DNA reads TGTGCCAGCAGTGAATCCCCCTCCCCCGAGCAGTACTTC. Residues: CASSESPSPEQYF.

The V and J genes are TRBV2 and TRBJ1-2; D unclear. This CDR3 is 14 amino acids long. The germline V gene has CDR1 SNHLY and CDR2 FYNNEI. V was shortened by 0 bases and J by 8 bases, with 13 bases between the two germline ends. CDR3 residues: CASSEALGRGGYTF. The CDR3 DNA reads as TGTGCCAGCAGTGAAGCGCTAGGACGAGGGGGCTACACCTTC.

This clonotype was observed a few times. The chain links TRBV5-1 to TRBJ1-2; D uncertain. Trimming took off 4 bases at V and 8 bases at J, with 12 bases between the two ends. CDR1 SGHRS and CDR2 YFSETQ come from the germline V gene. The CDR3 extends over 12 amino acids. CDR3 protein: CASSLATEGYTF. CDR3 bases: TGCGCCAGCAGCCTCGCCACGGAAGGCTACACCTTC.

The J gene is TRBJ2-2, the V gene TRBV6-1, with a weak D call TRBD2 (5 bases). This CDR3 contains 14 residues. CDR1 is MNHNS, CDR2 SASEGT, per germline. V shed 7 bases and J shed 2 bases, with 11 bases lying between them. The CDR3 reads CASTGSSNTGELFF. The CDR3 nucleotides read TGTGCCAGCACGGGGTCAAGCAACACCGGGGAGCTGTTTTTT.

This clonotype was observed a handful of times. The chain recombines TRBV12-3 or TRBV12-4 with TRBJ2-3, with D possibly matching TRBD2 (5 bases). The CDR3 loop spans 14 amino acids. The V gene lost 7 bases and the J gene lost 0 bases, with 11 bases spanning the gap. This CDR3 reads CASTSGISTDTQYF. In nucleotides, the CDR3 is TGTGCCAGCACCTCCGGGATTAGCACAGATACGCAGTATTTT.

This clonotype was observed a handful of times. One end of the junction is discordant with germline, which a read error may explain. The chain has TRBV10-3 and TRBJ1-2; D not certain. The CDR3 runs 13 residues. Germline V gene data show CDR1 as ENHRY and CDR2 as SYGVKD. The CDR3 loop reads CAVSSPHLYGYTF. The CDR3 DNA sequence: TGTGCCGTCAGCTCGCCCCACCTTTATGGCTACACCTTC.

This clonotype has ten or more counts. V is TRBV9 and J is TRBJ2-5, with no clear D. The V gene lost 5 bases and the J gene lost 0 bases, with 5 bases spanning the gap. Per the germline V gene, CDR1 is SGDLS and CDR2 is YYNGEE. This CDR3 has 12 residues. In nucleotides, the CDR3 is TGTGCCAGCAGTGCTAACCAAGAGACCCAGTACTTC. Amino acid sequence: CASSANQETQYF.

The V call is TRBV6-1, the J call TRBJ1-2; D not resolved. V was shortened by 1 base and J by 7 bases, with 13 bases between the two germline ends. This CDR3 has 14 residues. Germline V CDR1 and CDR2: MNHNS, SASEGT. The CDR3 DNA reads as TGTGCCAGCAGTGAAGGAGACCAATCTCCTGGCTACACCTTC. Translation gives CASSEGDQSPGYTF.

This clonotype occurred a few times. This chain connects TRBV4-1 to TRBJ2-7, with 10 positions matching TRBD2. The V gene end was trimmed by 2 bases and the J gene end by 4 bases; junction bases not matched to a gene: 2. CDR1 is MGHRA, CDR2 YSYEKL, per germline. This CDR3 has 14 amino acids. The DNA for the CDR3 is TGCGCCAGCAGCCAATCTAGCGGGGGTTACGAGCAGTACTTC. Translation gives CASSQSSGGYEQYF.

This clonotype has only a few counts. The J gene is TRBJ2-5, the V gene TRBV5-1, with D hard to call. Germline V gives CDR1 SGHRS, CDR2 YFSETQ. Trimming shortened V by 4 bases and J by 1 base, and 11 bases separated the two germline ends. There are 14 residues in the CDR3. The CDR3 coding sequence is TGCGCCAGCAGCCCCGGGTCCAGCCAAGAGACCCAGTACTTC. It codes for CASSPGSSQETQYF. Full variable domain (missing parts from reference TRBV5-1 and TRBJ2-5): KAGVTQTPRYLIKTRGQQVTLSCSPISGHRSVSWYQQTPGQGLQFLFEYFSETQRNKGNFPGRFSGRQFSNSRSEMNVSTLELGDSALYLCASSPGSSQETQYFGPGTRLLVL.

In its sample, this clonotype was seen a few times. The chain joins TRBV5-1 to TRBJ2-1, with D perhaps assigned TRBD1 or TRBD2 (5 bases each). CDR3 length: 12 amino acids. CDR1 is SGHRS, CDR2 YFSETQ, per germline. Trimming removed 4 bases at V and 10 bases at J, with 12 bases between. The CDR3 is CASSRLGEEQFF. CDR3 DNA: TGCGCCAGCAGCCGTTTGGGGGAGGAGCAGTTCTTC. Drawing the rest from reference TRBV5-1 and TRBJ2-1, the complete variable domain is KAGVTQTPRYLIKTRGQQVTLSCSPISGHRSVSWYQQTPGQGLQFLFEYFSETQRNKGNFPGRFSGRQFSNSRSEMNVSTLELGDSALYLCASSRLGEEQFFGPGTRLTVL.

DNA of the CDR3: TGTGCCAGCAGCTTTCGATTTGTAGCGCCGGACCATGAGCAGTTCTTC. It encodes CASSFRFVAPDHEQFF. The V gene is TRBV11-3, the J gene TRBJ2-1; a weak D match, TRBD2 (5 bases). V lost 3 bases, J lost 8 bases, and 20 bases lay in between. This CDR3 is built from 16 residues. Looked up from germline, CDR1 is SGHNT and CDR2 is YENEEA.

The chain joins TRBV20-1 to TRBJ2-5; 9 nucleotides line up with TRBD2. The germline V gene encodes CDR1 DFQATT and CDR2 SNEGSKA (reference sequence). The ends lost 4 bases at V and 1 base at J; junction bases unmatched: 7. This CDR3 has 15 amino acids. CDR3 loop: CSATVMTSGQETQYF. The CDR3 nucleotides read TGCAGTGCTACCGTAATGACTAGCGGCCAAGAGACCCAGTACTTC.

The chain uses TRBV7-3 and TRBJ2-1, with a tentative D call TRBD2 (6 bases). The CDR3 runs to 16 residues. Trimming shortened V by 1 base and J by 6 bases, and 16 bases separated the two germline ends. Looked up from germline, CDR1 is SGHTA and CDR2 is FQGTGA. The CDR3 coding sequence is TGTGCCAGCAGCTTAAATCCTAGCGTGGGAATCAATGAGCAGTTCTTC. This translates into CASSLNPSVGINEQFF.

V usage is TRBV5-4 and J usage is TRBJ1-6; tentative D call: TRBD1 (6 bases). Germline CDR1 SGHNT, CDR2 YYREEE (reference sequence). The CDR3 extends over 13 amino acids. The germline V and J ends were trimmed by 4 bases and 17 bases, with 19 bases remaining between them. The CDR3, as DNA: TGTGCCAGCAGCGTGGGGGGCCGAGCAGTGGTCCACTTT. This gives the protein CASSVGGRAVVHF.

This sequence joins TRBV20-1 and TRBJ1-5; D is perhaps TRBD1 (6 bases). Per germline, CDR1 DFQATT and CDR2 SNEGSKA (reference sequence). The length of the CDR3 is 15 residues. V lost 0 bases, J lost 4 bases, and 13 bases lay in between. Here the CDR3 reads CSAREQGYLNQPQHF. Written as DNA, the CDR3 is TGCAGTGCTAGAGAACAGGGTTACTTGAATCAGCCCCAGCATTTT.

This clonotype was counted a few times. The rearrangement links TRBV21-1 to TRBJ2-5; the table's TRBD1 call for D was not verified on the DNA. TRBV21-1 is a pseudogene segment. This CDR3 has 15 residues. CDR3 sequence reads: CASSRDRGHQETQYF. The CDR3 coding sequence is TGTGCCAGCAGCCGGGACAGGGGTCACCAAGAGACCCAGTACTTC.

This clonotype was picked up a small number of times. The chain couples TRBV3-1 to TRBJ2-3; possibly TRBD1 for D (5 bases). With 8 bases removed from V and 4 bases from J, the gap between germline ends came to 16 bases. Germline CDR1 reads LGHDT; CDR2 reads YNNKEL (reference sequence). The CDR3 totals 14 residues. The CDR3: CASGVFPRADTQYF. The DNA of the CDR3 is TGTGCCAGCGGTGTGTTCCCCAGGGCAGATACGCAGTATTTT.

J is TRBJ2-7 and V is TRBV12-3 or TRBV12-4; D possibly matches TRBD1 or TRBD2 (5 bases each). Trimming cost V 5 bases and J 0 bases, with 14 bases left between them. The CDR3 runs 15 residues. CDR3 sequence reads: CASSLGPPLSYEQYF. The CDR3 DNA follows: TGTGCCAGCAGTCTGGGACCGCCGCTCTCCTACGAGCAGTACTTC.

The chain uses TRBV27 and TRBJ2-7; no clear D. CDR3 length equals 14 residues. CDR1 and CDR2 (germline): MNHEY, SMNVEV (reference sequence). V lost 3 bases to trimming and J lost 2 bases, with 11 bases between them. CDR3: CASSFRPTPYEQYF. The CDR3 nucleotides read TGTGCCAGCAGTTTCCGACCTACACCCTACGAGCAGTACTTC.

The chain has TRBV7-2 and TRBJ2-6, with a weak D call TRBD2 (5 bases). The germline V gene has CDR1 SGHTA and CDR2 FQGNSA. This CDR3 is built from 16 residues. Trimming pared 3 bases from V and 0 bases from J, leaving 9 bases between. The CDR3 loop is CASSFPAASGANVLTF. The CDR3 nucleotides read TGTGCCAGCAGCTTTCCAGCGGCCTCTGGGGCCAACGTCCTGACTTTC.